One and the same sample provided the 27 T cell receptor beta chains below, sequenced in a study of T cell responses to AZD1222 COVID-19 vaccine. The method was immunoSEQ multiplex PCR; TCRdb's version includes in-frame clones alone and lacks a portion of them. This table holds some 74,000 clones, 90% found once. The sample in question was peripheral blood, obtained 28 days after the second AZD1222 dose. These receptors were taken from an adult who received the AZD1222 COVID-19 vaccine.

This rearrangement joins TRBV9 to TRBJ1-1; TRBD1 is a possible D gene (6 bases). V shed 0 bases and J shed 1 base, with 7 bases lying between them. CDR3 length equals 14 residues. Germline V CDR1 and CDR2: SGDLS, YYNGEE. The DNA for the CDR3 is TGTGCCAGCAGCGTAGGGGGGCAGAACACTGAAGCTTTCTTT. This codes for CASSVGGQNTEAFF.

In DNA form, the CDR3 reads TGTGCCAGCTCACCAGAGGCAGGACGTGAAAAACTGTTTTTT. Residues: CASSPEAGREKLFF. V is TRBV18 and J is TRBJ1-4; D call uncertain. CDR1 and CDR2 from the germline V gene are KGHSH and LQKENI. The germline V and J ends were trimmed by 2 bases and 7 bases, with 11 bases remaining between them. The CDR3 sequence is 14 residues long.

In its sample, this clone was seen a few times. This rearrangement joins TRBV24-1 to TRBJ2-7; TRBD1 might be the D (5 bases). CDR3 length: 12 residues. CDR1 and CDR2 from the germline V gene are KGHDR and SFDVKD. Trimming removed 4 bases at V and 2 bases at J, with 5 bases between. The CDR3 region is CATSEDTYEQYF. The CDR3 bases are TGTGCCACCAGTGAGGACACCTACGAGCAGTACTTC.

J is TRBJ1-4 and V is TRBV28; D is ambiguous. Germline CDR1 reads MDHEN; CDR2 reads SYDVKM. Trimming took 1 base from V and 8 from J, leaving 11 bases between them. The CDR3 runs to 14 residues. The CDR3 reads CASSLSPLQEKLFF. CDR3 coding DNA: TGTGCCAGCAGTTTATCCCCACTGCAGGAAAAACTGTTTTTT.

The chain links TRBV28 to TRBJ1-5; D gene ambiguous. The V gene lost 7 bases and the J gene lost 6 bases, with 13 bases spanning the gap. Germline CDR1 reads MDHEN; CDR2 reads SYDVKM. The CDR3 is made up of 13 amino acids. The CDR3 region is CASTTSGIQPQHF. The CDR3 region has the DNA TGTGCCAGCACCACTTCAGGAATTCAGCCCCAGCATTTT.

V usage is TRBV28 and J usage is TRBJ2-5, with D perhaps matching TRBD1 or TRBD2 (6 bases each). CDR3 size: 17 residues. From germline, CDR1 is MDHEN and CDR2 SYDVKM. V was trimmed by 3 bases and J by 4 bases, leaving 21 bases between them. The DNA for the CDR3 is TGTGCCAGCAGTTTTCGGTCACGGGGGCTTAGGGGAGAGACCCAGTACTTC. As protein: CASSFRSRGLRGETQYF.

The rearrangement links TRBV24-1 to TRBJ2-5; 9 nucleotides line up with TRBD1. The V segment lost 4 bases and the J segment 2 bases; nucleotides outside the gene matches: 4. Germline assignment: CDR1 KGHDR and CDR2 SFDVKD. The CDR3 totals 15 residues. The DNA of the CDR3 is TGTGCCACCAGTGAACAGGGGGCTCGGCAAGAGACCCAGTACTTC. Residues: CATSEQGARQETQYF.

The chain recombines TRBV5-4 with TRBJ1-5, with unresolved D. Germline values: CDR1 SGHNT, CDR2 YYREEE (reference sequence). V lost 1 base and J lost 9, with 11 bases in between. This CDR3 is built from 13 residues. Written as DNA, the CDR3 is TGTGCCAGCAGCTTGTGGCCCCAACCGCCCCAGCATTTT. Its protein is CASSLWPQPPQHF. Looking up the rest from reference TRBV5-4 and TRBJ1-5 gives the full variable domain: ETGVTQSPTHLIKTRGQQVTLRCSSQSGHNTVSWYQQALGQGPQFIFQYYREEENGRGNFPPRFSGLQFPNYSSELNVNALELDDSALYLCASSLWPQPPQHFGDGTRLSIL.

This chain connects TRBV6-5 to TRBJ1-5; D is undetermined. The CDR3 runs 14 residues. V was cut by 1 base and J by 6 bases, with 10 bases left in between. The V gene's germline CDR1 is MNHEY and CDR2 SVGAGI. This CDR3 is CASSYLTGFQPQHF. CDR3 DNA sequence: TGTGCCAGCAGTTACTTAACCGGGTTTCAGCCCCAGCATTTT.

The chain employs TRBV6-2 or TRBV6-3 and TRBJ2-7; 12 bases are a match to TRBD2. CDR1 is MNHEY, CDR2 SVGEGT, per germline. V shed 5 bases and J 4 bases; nucleotides not matched to a gene: 6. The CDR3 runs 15 residues. The CDR3, as DNA: TGTGCCAGCAGTCCCGGACTAGCGGGGAGTTACGAGCAGTACTTC. This translates into CASSPGLAGSYEQYF.

The J gene is TRBJ1-1, the V gene TRBV18; D gene unclear. Trimming took off 2 bases at V and 0 bases at J, with 10 bases between the two ends. The CDR3 is 15 residues long. Germline V gene data show CDR1 as KGHSH and CDR2 as LQKENI. The CDR3 reads CASSPGKGLNTEAFF. The CDR3 DNA reads as TGTGCCAGCTCACCAGGCAAGGGTTTGAACACTGAAGCTTTCTTT.

DNA of the CDR3: TGCGCCAGCAGCGGACCGGGACAGGGGATCTACAATGAGCAGTTCTTC. Its translation: CASSGPGQGIYNEQFF. The rearrangement uses TRBV4-1 and TRBJ2-1, with 10 nucleotides matching TRBD1. V shed 5 bases and J 3 bases; nucleotides not matched to a gene: 7. Germline V gene data show CDR1 as MGHRA and CDR2 as YSYEKL. The CDR3 runs 16 residues.

The CDR3 bases are TGTGCCACCAGCAGGGGAACTGGAAACACCATATATTTT. This codes for CATSRGTGNTIYF. The V gene is TRBV15, the J gene TRBJ1-3; D is unclear. Trimming stripped 3 bases from V and 2 bases from J, with 5 bases between. Germline CDR1 is LNHNV and CDR2 is YYDKDF (reference sequence). This CDR3 is built from 13 residues.

V usage is TRBV6-5 and J usage is TRBJ1-2, with D possibly TRBD1 on 6 matching bases. V was clipped by 4 bases and J by 8 bases, with 17 bases between them. The CDR3 is 14 amino acids. CDR1 MNHEY and CDR2 SVGAGI come from the germline V gene. In nucleotides, the CDR3 is TGTGCCAGCAGTTCCTCCGGGACATCGAAAGGCTACACCTTC. This encodes CASSSSGTSKGYTF.

The J gene is TRBJ2-2, the V gene TRBV6-1, with 8 bases identical to TRBD2. This CDR3 contains 16 residues. The ends lost 1 base at V and 2 bases at J; junction bases unmatched: 3. CDR1 and CDR2 (germline): MNHNS, SASEGT. CDR3 loop: CASSEERGRNTGELFF. The CDR3 nucleotides read TGTGCCAGCAGTGAAGAGCGGGGGCGAAACACCGGGGAGCTGTTTTTT.

V usage is TRBV6-1 and J usage is TRBJ1-2; no clear D gene. Germline assignment: CDR1 MNHNS and CDR2 SASEGT. V lost 1 base, J lost 3 bases, and 6 bases lay in between. The CDR3 has 13 residues. The CDR3 DNA reads as TGTGCCAGCAGTGAAGTCTCCTACTATGGCTACACCTTC. This gives the protein CASSEVSYYGYTF.

The V gene is TRBV15, the J gene TRBJ2-4; no definite D call. Trimming stripped 4 bases from V and 8 bases from J, with 9 bases between. Germline V gene data show CDR1 as LNHNV and CDR2 as YYDKDF (reference sequence). There are 12 residues in the CDR3. The CDR3 DNA reads TGTGCCACCAGCACCAGCGCGGACATTCAGTACTTC. This gives the protein CATSTSADIQYF.

This clone appeared once. The chain carries TRBV6-6 and TRBJ2-7; no clear D. Per the germline V gene, CDR1 is MNHNY and CDR2 is SVGAGI (reference sequence). Between the trimmed V and J ends, which lost 5 bases and 0 bases, there was a span of 2 bases. The CDR3 sequence is 11 residues long. Written as DNA, the CDR3 is TGTGCCAGCAGTGGCTCCTACGAGCAGTACTTC. Translation: CASSGSYEQYF.

The rearrangement joins TRBV6-4 to TRBJ2-1, with unresolved D. V was clipped by 5 bases and J by 5 bases, with 16 bases between them. Per germline, CDR1 MRHNA and CDR2 SNTAGT. This CDR3 region has 15 residues. The CDR3 spells CASSTDIDKNNEQFF. The CDR3 region has the DNA TGTGCCAGCAGTACCGACATTGACAAGAACAATGAGCAGTTCTTC.

The J gene is TRBJ1-1, the V gene TRBV12-3 or TRBV12-4; D not certain. CDR3 size: 13 residues. V lost 9 bases to trimming and J lost 1 base, with 12 bases between them. The CDR3 region is CASSTNRNTEAFF. CDR3 nucleotide sequence: TGTGCCAGTTCCACAAACCGGAACACTGAAGCTTTCTTT.

This clone occurred once. The chain uses TRBV2 and TRBJ1-6, with no clear D. CDR1 and CDR2 (germline): SNHLY, FYNNEI. This CDR3 has 14 residues. Trimming shortened V by 3 bases and J by 10 bases, and 13 bases separated the two germline ends. The CDR3 DNA reads as TGTGCCAGCAGTGATTCTTTCGGTCGGTCACCCCTCCACTTT. Its translation: CASSDSFGRSPLHF.

The chain couples TRBV27 to TRBJ1-2, with a weak D call TRBD1 (6 bases). The germline V and J ends were trimmed by 2 bases and 4 bases, with 8 bases remaining between them. Germline V gene data show CDR1 as MNHEY and CDR2 as SMNVEV (reference sequence). The CDR3 has 13 residues. CDR3 DNA: TGTGCCAGCAGTTTAAAACAGGGCTATGGCTACACCTTC. Encoded protein: CASSLKQGYGYTF.

The chain joins TRBV18 to TRBJ2-7; TRBD1 agrees at 9 bases. Trimming removed 6 bases from V and 1 base from J; junction bases left unmatched: 13. Germline CDR1 reads KGHSH; CDR2 reads LQKENI. This CDR3 contains 17 residues. The CDR3 reads CASSPGTGIFVSYEQYF. CDR3 nucleotide sequence: TGTGCCAGCTCCCCGGGGACAGGGATATTTGTATCCTACGAGCAGTACTTC.

CDR3 region: CATSRDRWYNEQFF. For the CDR3, the DNA is TGTGCCACCAGCAGAGATCGGTGGTACAATGAGCAGTTCTTC. V gene TRBV15 combines with J gene TRBJ2-1; D is undetermined. CDR3 size: 14 residues. From germline, CDR1 is LNHNV and CDR2 YYDKDF (reference sequence). With 0 bases removed from V and 4 bases from J, the gap between germline ends came to 7 bases.

The chain couples TRBV2 to TRBJ1-1, with TRBD1 matching over 7 bases. Trimming removed 6 bases from V and 4 bases from J; junction bases left unmatched: 5. CDR1 is SNHLY and CDR2 is FYNNEI in the germline V gene. The CDR3 is 13 residues long. The CDR3 reads CASRRGLITEAFF. The CDR3 DNA is TGTGCCAGCAGAAGGGGGCTAATCACTGAAGCTTTCTTT.

This clone was detected a few times. The chain employs TRBV15 and TRBJ2-2, with D unclear. Germline CDR1 and CDR2: LNHNV and YYDKDF (reference sequence). With 1 base removed from V and 6 bases from J, the gap between germline ends came to 0 bases. The CDR3 is made up of 11 amino acids. DNA of the CDR3: TGTGCCACCAGCAGAGCCGGGGAGCTGTTTTTT. Protein product: CATSRAGELFF.

This chain joins TRBV29-1 and TRBJ2-7; no clear D. Germline V gives CDR1 SQVTM, CDR2 ANQGSEA. The V and J ends lost 3 bases and 3 bases respectively, with 9 bases between them. This CDR3 has 12 amino acids. The CDR3 DNA is TGCAGCGTTGAGGCAGGTATCTACGAGCAGTACTTC. Amino acid sequence: CSVEAGIYEQYF.